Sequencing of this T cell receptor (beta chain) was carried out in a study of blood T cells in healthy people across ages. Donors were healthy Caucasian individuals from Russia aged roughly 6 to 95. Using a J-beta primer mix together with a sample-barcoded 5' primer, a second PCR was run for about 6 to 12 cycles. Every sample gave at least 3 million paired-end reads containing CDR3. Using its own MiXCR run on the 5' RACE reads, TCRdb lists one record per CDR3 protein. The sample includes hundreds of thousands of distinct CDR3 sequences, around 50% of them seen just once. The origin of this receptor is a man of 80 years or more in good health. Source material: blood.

The DNA of the CDR3 is TGTGCCAGCAGAATTTCCGCTAGCGGGAACCAAGAGACCCAGTACTTC. Protein product: CASRISASGNQETQYF. The J gene is TRBJ2-5, the V gene TRBV27, with 9 positions matching TRBD2. CDR3 length: 16 residues. Germline-derived CDR1 and CDR2 are MNHEY and SMNVEV (reference sequence). The J segment lost 0 bases and the V segment lost 6 bases, leaving 8 bases of the junction unmatched.